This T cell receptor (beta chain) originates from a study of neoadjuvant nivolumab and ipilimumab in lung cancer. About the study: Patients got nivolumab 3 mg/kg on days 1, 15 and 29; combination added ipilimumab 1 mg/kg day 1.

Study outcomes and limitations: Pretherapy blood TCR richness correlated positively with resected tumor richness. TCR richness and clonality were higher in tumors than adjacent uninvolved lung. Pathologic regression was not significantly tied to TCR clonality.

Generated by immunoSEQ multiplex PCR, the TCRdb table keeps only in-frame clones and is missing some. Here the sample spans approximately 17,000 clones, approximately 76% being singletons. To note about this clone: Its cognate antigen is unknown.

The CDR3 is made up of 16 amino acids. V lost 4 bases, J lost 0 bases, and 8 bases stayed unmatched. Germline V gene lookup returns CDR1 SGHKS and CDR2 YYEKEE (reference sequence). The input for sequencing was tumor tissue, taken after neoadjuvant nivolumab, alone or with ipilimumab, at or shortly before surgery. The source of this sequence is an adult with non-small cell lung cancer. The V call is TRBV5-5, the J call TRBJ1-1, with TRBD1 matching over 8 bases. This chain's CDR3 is CASSRETGAVNTEAFF. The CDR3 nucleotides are TGTGCCAGCAGCAGAGAGACAGGGGCCGTGAACACTGAAGCTTTCTTT.